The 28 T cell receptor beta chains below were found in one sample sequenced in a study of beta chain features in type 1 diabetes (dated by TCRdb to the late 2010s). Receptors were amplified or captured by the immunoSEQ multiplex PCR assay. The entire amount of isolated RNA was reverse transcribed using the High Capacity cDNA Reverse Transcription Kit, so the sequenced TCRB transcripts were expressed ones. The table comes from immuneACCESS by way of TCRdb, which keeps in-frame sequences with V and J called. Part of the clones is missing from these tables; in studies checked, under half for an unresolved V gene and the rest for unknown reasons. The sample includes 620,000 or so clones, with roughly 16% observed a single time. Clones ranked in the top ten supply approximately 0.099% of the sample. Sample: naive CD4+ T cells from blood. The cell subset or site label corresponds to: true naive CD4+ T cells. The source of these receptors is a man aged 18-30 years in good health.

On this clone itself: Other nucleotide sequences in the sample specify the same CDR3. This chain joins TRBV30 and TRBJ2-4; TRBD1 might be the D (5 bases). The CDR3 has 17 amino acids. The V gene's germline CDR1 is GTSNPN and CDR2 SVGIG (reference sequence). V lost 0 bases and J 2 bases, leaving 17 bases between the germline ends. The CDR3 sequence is CAWSVRVGRLTKNIQYF. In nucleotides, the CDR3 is TGTGCCTGGAGTGTAAGGGTGGGGCGTCTAACCAAAAACATTCAGTACTTC.

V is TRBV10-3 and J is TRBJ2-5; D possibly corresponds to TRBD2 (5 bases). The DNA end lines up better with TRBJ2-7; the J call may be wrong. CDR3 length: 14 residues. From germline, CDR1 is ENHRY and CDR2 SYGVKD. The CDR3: CAISSGILPYEQYF. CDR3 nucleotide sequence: TGTGCCATCAGCTCCGGGATCCTGCCCTACGAGCAGTACTTC.

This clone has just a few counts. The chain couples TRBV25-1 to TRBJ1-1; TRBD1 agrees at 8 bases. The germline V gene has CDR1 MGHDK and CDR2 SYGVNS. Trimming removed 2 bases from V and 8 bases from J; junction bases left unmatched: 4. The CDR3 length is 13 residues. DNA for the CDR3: TGTGCCAGCAGTGAAAGGACAGGGCAAGAAGCTTTCTTT. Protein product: CASSERTGQEAFF.

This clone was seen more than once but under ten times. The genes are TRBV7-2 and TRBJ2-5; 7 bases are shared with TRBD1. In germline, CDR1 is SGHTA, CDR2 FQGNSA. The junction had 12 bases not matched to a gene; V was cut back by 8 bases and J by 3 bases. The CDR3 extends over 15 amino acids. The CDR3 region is CASSRVRGFEETQYF. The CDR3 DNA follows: TGTGCCAGCTCCCGGGTCAGGGGGTTCGAAGAGACCCAGTACTTC.

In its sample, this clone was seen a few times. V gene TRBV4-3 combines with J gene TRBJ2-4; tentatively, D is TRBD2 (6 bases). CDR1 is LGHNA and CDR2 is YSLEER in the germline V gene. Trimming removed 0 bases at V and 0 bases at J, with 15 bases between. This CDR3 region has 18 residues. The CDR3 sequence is CASSQEGRMEGAKNIQYF. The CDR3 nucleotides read TGCGCCAGCAGCCAAGAGGGACGGATGGAGGGAGCCAAAAACATTCAGTACTTC.

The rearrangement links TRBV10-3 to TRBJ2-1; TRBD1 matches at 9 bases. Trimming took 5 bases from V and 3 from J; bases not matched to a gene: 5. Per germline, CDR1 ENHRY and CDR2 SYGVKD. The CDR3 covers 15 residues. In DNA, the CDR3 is TGTGCCATCAGTTCGGGACAGGGAGGCTACAATGAGCAGTTCTTC. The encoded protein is CAISSGQGGYNEQFF.

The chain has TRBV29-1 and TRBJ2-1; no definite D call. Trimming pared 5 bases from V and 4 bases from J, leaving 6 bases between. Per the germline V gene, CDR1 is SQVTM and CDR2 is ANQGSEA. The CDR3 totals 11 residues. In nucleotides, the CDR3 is TGCAGCGTTAGCCATTACAATGAGCAGTTCTTC. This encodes CSVSHYNEQFF.

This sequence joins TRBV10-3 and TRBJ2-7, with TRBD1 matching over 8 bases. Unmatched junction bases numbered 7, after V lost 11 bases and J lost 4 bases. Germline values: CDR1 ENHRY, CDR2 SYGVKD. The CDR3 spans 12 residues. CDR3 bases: TGTGCCGTGTCGCAGGGGGCTTACGAGCAGTACTTC. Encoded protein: CAVSQGAYEQYF.

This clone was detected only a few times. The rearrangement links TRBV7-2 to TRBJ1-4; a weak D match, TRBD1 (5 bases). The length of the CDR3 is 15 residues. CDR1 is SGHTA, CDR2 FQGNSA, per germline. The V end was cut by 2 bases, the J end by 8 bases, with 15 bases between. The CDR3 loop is CASSLRSRTGEKLFF. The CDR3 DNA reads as TGTGCCAGCAGCTTAAGGAGTCGCACAGGCGAAAAACTGTTTTTT.

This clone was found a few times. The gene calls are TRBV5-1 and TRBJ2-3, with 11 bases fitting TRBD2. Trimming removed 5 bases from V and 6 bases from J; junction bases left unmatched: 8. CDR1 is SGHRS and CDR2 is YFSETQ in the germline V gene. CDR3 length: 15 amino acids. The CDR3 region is CASSGVLAGADTQYF. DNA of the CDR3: TGCGCCAGCAGTGGGGTACTAGCGGGAGCGGATACGCAGTATTTT.

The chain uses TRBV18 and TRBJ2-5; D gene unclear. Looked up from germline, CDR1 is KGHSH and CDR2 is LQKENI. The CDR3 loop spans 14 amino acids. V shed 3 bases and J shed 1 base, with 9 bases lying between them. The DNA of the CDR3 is TGTGCCAGCTCACCCCGACGGATCCAAGAGACCCAGTACTTC. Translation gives CASSPRRIQETQYF.

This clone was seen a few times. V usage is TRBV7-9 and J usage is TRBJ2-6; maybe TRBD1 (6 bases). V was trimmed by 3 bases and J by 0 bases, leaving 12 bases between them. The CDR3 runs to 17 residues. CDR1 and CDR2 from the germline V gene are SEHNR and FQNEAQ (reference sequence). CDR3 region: CASSFGQFHSGANVLTF. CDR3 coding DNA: TGTGCCAGCAGCTTCGGACAGTTCCACTCTGGGGCCAACGTCCTGACTTTC.

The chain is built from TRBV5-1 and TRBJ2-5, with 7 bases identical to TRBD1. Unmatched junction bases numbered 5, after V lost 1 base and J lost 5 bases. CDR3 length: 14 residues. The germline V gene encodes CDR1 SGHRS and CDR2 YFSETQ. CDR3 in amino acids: CASSLPGQAETQYF. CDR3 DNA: TGCGCCAGCAGCTTGCCCGGACAGGCCGAGACCCAGTACTTC.

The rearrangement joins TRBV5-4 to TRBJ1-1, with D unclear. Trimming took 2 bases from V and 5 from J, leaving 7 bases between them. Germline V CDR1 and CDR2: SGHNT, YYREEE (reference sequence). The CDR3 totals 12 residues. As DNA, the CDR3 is TGTGCCAGCAGCTTTGAGGGAACTGAAGCTTTCTTT. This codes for CASSFEGTEAFF.

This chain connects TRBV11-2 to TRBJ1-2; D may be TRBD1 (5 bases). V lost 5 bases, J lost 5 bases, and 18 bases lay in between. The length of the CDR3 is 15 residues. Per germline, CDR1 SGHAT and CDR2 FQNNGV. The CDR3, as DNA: TGTGCCAGCAGCCCCGGGGGTCCCCCCCTATATGGCTACACCTTC. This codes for CASSPGGPPLYGYTF. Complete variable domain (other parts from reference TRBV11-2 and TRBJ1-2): EAGVAQSPRYKIIEKRQSVAFWCNPISGHATLYWYQQILGQGPKLLIQFQNNGVVDDSQLPKDRFSAERLKGVDSTLKIQPAKLEDSAVYLCASSPGGPPLYGYTFGSGTRLTVV.

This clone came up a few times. The CDR3 sequence: CASSQDRGNNEKLFF. In nucleotides, the CDR3 is TGTGCCAGCAGCCAAGACAGGGGGAATAATGAAAAACTGTTTTTT. This chain uses TRBV4-2 with TRBJ1-4; TRBD1 matches 7 bases. Germline V gives CDR1 LGHNA, CDR2 YNFKEQ. V trimming: 0 bases; J trimming: 4 bases; junction bases outside the gene matches: 2. The CDR3 has 15 residues.

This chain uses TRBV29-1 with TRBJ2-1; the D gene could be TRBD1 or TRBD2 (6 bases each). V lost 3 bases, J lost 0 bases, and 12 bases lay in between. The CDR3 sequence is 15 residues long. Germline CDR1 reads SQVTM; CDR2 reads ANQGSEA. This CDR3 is CSVELGGGSYNEQFF. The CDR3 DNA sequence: TGCAGCGTTGAGCTAGGGGGAGGCTCCTACAATGAGCAGTTCTTC.

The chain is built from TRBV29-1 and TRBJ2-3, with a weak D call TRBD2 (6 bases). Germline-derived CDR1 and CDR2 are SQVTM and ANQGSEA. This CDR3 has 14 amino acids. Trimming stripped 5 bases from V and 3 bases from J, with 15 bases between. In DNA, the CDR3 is TGCAGCGTTTTCCCCCTCGGGACTACAGATACGCAGTATTTT. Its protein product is CSVFPLGTTDTQYF.

CDR3 coding DNA: TGTGCCAGCAGCTTAAGTAGGCAGATAAATGAAAAACTGTTTTTT. Its protein product is CASSLSRQINEKLFF. The chain links TRBV7-2 to TRBJ1-4, with D hard to call. V lost 2 bases and J lost 5, with 12 bases in between. There are 15 residues in the CDR3. Germline V gives CDR1 SGHTA, CDR2 FQGNSA.

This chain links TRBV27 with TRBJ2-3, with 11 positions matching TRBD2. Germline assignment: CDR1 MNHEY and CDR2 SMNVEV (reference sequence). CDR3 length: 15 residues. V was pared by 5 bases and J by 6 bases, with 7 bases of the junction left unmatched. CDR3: CASSRLGLAVDTQYF. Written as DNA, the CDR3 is TGTGCCAGCAGTAGGTTGGGACTAGCGGTCGATACGCAGTATTTT.

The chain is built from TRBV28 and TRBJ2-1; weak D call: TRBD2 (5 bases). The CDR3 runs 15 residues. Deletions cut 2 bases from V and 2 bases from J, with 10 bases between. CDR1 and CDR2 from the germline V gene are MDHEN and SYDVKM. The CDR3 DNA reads TGTGCCAGCAGTTTAACCCGGGGTACCTACAATGAGCAGTTCTTC. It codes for CASSLTRGTYNEQFF.

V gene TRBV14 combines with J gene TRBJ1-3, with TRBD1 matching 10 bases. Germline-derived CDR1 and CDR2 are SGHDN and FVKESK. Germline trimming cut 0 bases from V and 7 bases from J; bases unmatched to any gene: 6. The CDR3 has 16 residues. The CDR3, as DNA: TGTGCCAGCAGCCAAGATATGGGACAGGGGTTTAACACCATATATTTT. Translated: CASSQDMGQGFNTIYF.

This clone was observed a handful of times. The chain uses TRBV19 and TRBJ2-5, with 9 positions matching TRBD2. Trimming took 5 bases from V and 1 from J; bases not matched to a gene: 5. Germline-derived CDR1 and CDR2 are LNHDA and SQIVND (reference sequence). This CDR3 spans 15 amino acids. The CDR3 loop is CASSPGLAFQETQYF. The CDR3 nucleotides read TGTGCCAGTAGTCCCGGACTAGCGTTCCAAGAGACCCAGTACTTC.

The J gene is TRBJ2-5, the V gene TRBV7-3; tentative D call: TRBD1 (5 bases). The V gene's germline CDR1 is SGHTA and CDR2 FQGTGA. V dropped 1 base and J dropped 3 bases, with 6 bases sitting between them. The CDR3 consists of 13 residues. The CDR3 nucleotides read TGTGCCAGCAGCTTAATCAGGGAAGAGACCCAGTACTTC. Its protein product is CASSLIREETQYF. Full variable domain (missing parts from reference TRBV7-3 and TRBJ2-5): GAGVSQTPSNKVTEKGKYVELRCDPISGHTALYWYRQSLGQGPEFLIYFQGTGAADDSGLPNDRFFAVRPEGSVSTLKIQRTERGDSAVYLCASSLIREETQYFGPGTRLLVL.

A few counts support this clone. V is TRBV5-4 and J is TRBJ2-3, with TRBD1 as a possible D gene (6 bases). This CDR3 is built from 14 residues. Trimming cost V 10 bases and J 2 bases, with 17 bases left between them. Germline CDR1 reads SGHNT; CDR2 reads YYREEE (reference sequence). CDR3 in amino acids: CALGRDKNTDTQYF. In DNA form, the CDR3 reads TGTGCCCTCGGACGGGACAAAAACACAGATACGCAGTATTTT.

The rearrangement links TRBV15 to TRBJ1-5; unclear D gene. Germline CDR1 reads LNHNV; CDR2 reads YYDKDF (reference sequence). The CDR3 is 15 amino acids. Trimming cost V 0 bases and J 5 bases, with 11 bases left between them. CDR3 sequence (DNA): TGTGCCACCAGCAGAGATCTCCCCACCCATCAGCCCCAGCATTTT. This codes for CATSRDLPTHQPQHF.

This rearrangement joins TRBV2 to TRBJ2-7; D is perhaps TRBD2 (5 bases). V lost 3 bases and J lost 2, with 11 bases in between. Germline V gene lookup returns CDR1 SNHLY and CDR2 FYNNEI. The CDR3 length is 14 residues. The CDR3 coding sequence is TGTGCCAGCAGTGAGGAACTAGGGCCCTACGAGCAGTACTTC. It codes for CASSEELGPYEQYF.

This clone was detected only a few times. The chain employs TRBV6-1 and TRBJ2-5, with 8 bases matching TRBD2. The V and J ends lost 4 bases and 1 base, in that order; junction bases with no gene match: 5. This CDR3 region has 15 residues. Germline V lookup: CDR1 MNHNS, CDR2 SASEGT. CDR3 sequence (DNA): TGTGCCAGCAGTGGTCTGCGGGGGGCCCAAGAGACCCAGTACTTC. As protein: CASSGLRGAQETQYF.